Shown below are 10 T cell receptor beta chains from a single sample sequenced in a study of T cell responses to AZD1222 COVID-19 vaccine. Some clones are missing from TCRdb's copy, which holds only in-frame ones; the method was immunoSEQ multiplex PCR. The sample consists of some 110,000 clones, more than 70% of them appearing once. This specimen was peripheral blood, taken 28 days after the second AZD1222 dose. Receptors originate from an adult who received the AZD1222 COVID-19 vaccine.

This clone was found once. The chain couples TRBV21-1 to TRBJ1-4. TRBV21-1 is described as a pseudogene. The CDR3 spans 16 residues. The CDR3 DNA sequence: TGTGCCAGCAGCCACAACCTAACGGCAACTAATGAAAAACTGTTTTTT. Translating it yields CASSHNLTATNEKLFF.

In DNA form, the CDR3 reads TGCGCCAGCAGCTTGGGGCGGAGGACAGGGGATGGAAACACCATATATTTT. Protein product: CASSLGRRTGDGNTIYF. The gene calls are TRBV5-1 and TRBJ1-3, with 9 bases fitting TRBD1. Germline V gives CDR1 SGHRS, CDR2 YFSETQ. V trimming: 0 bases; J trimming: 3 bases; junction bases outside the gene matches: 7. This CDR3 has 17 amino acids.

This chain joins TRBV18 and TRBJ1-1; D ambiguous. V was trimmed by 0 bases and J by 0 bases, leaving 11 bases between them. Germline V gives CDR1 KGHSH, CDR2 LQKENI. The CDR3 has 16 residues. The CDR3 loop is CASSPPNPSMNTEAFF. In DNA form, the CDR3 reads TGTGCCAGCTCACCACCCAACCCCAGCATGAACACTGAAGCTTTCTTT. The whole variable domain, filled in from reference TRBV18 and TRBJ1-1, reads NAGVMQNPRHLVRRRGQEARLRCSPMKGHSHVYWYRQLPEEGLKFMVYLQKENIIDESGMPKERFSAEFPKEGPSILRIQQVVRGDSAAYFCASSPPNPSMNTEAFFGQGTRLTVV.

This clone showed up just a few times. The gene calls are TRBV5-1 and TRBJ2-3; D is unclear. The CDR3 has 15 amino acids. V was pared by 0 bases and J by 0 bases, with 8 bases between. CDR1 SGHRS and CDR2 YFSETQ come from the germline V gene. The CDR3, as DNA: TGCGCCAGCAGCTTGGACAGACCTAGCACAGATACGCAGTATTTT. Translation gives CASSLDRPSTDTQYF.

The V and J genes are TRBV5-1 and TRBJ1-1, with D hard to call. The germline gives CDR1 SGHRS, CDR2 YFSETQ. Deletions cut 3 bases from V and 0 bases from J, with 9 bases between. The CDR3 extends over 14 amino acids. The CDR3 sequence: CASSWGKVNTEAFF. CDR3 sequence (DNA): TGCGCCAGCAGCTGGGGTAAGGTGAACACTGAAGCTTTCTTT.

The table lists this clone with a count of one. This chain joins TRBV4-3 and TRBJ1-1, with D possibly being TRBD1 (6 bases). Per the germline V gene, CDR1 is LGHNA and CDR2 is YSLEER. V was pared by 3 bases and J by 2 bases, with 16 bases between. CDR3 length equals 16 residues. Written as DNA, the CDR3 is TGCGCCAGCAGCCATTTATTTGGGACACTTAACACTGAAGCTTTCTTT. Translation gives CASSHLFGTLNTEAFF.

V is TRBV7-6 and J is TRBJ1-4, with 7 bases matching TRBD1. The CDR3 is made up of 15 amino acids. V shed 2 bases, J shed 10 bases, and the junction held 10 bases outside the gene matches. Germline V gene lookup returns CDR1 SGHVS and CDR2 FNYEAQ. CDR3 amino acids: CASSLRQGLSGKLFF. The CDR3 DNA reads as TGTGCCAGCAGCTTAAGACAGGGACTAAGTGGAAAACTGTTTTTT.

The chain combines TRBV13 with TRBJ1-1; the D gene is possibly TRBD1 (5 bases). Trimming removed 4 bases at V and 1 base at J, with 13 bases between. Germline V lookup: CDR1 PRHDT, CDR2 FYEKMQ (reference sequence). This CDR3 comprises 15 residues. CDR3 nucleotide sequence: TGTGCCAGCAGCTCCCCCGGGACTCCGAACACTGAAGCTTTCTTT. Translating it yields CASSSPGTPNTEAFF.

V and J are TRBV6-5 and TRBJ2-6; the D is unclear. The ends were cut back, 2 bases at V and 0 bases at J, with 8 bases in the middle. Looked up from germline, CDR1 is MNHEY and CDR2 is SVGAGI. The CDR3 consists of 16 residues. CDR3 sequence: CASSYERPSGANVLTF. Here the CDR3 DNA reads TGTGCCAGCAGTTACGAGCGCCCCTCTGGGGCCAACGTCCTGACTTTC.

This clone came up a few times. In nucleotides, the CDR3 is TGCGCCAGCAGTTTTGGGACAGGGTCCGGGGAGCTGTTTTTT. Translation: CASSFGTGSGELFF. This chain links TRBV5-1 with TRBJ2-2; 9 positions match TRBD1. Trimming at V came to 5 bases and at J to 6 bases, leaving 5 bases not matched to a gene. The germline gives CDR1 SGHRS, CDR2 YFSETQ. The CDR3 loop spans 14 amino acids.